What follows are 24 T cell receptor beta chains derived from one specimen sequenced in a study of glioma-infiltrating T cells. Amplification of TCR alpha and beta CDR3 regions from RNA used iRepertoire nested multiplex PCR. TCRdb used MiXCR to reprocess the multiplex PCR reads, holding one entry per CDR3 protein. The table has a few hundred thousand distinct CDR3 sequences, 35% to 45% seen once. The sample taken for sequencing was glioma tissue, nonneoplastic brain tissue, or PBMCs (not recorded which). The source is a human donor with low-grade glioma or glioblastoma, undergoing nonglioma brain surgery, or in good health (not recorded which).

About this clonotype: This clone may be a read error of a much larger clone one base away. V usage is TRBV28 and J usage is TRBJ2-7, with D hard to call. From germline, CDR1 is MDHEN and CDR2 SYDVKM. CDR3 size: 13 residues. Here the CDR3 reads CASTGFGSYKQYF. The CDR3 DNA reads TGTGCCAGCACTGGGTTCGGTTCCTACAAGCAGTACTTC.

This clonotype has at least ten counts. V usage is TRBV6-1 and J usage is TRBJ2-5; D ambiguous. The germline CDR1 and CDR2 sequences are MNHNS and SASEGT. The V and J ends lost 4 bases and 7 bases respectively, with 10 bases between them. This CDR3 region has 12 residues. The CDR3 DNA reads as TGTGCCAGCAGTGTGGATGAAGGGACCCAGTACTTC. Its translation is CASSVDEGTQYF.

Many counts were recorded for this clonotype. The J gene is TRBJ2-7, the V gene TRBV6-1; D call uncertain. Germline V gene sequence: CDR1 MNHNS, CDR2 SASEGT. Trimming stripped 5 bases from V and 2 bases from J, with 13 bases between. There are 14 residues in the CDR3. In DNA form, the CDR3 reads TGTGCCAGCAGTAGTCTTGACGGCCCCTACGAGCAGTACTTC. This sequence encodes CASSSLDGPYEQYF.

V usage is TRBV12-3 or TRBV12-4 and J usage is TRBJ1-6; 7 bases are a match to TRBD1. The trim removed 6 bases at V and 10 bases at J, leaving 6 bases unmatched. The CDR3 has 13 amino acids. CDR3 DNA sequence: TGTGCCAGCAGGGCCAGGGGGGACTCACCCCTCCACTTT. It encodes CASRARGDSPLHF.

This chain links TRBV4-2 with TRBJ1-1; D is unresolved. This CDR3 comprises 18 residues. V lost 2 bases to trimming and J lost 4 bases, with 23 bases between them. Looked up from germline, CDR1 is LGHNA and CDR2 is YNFKEQ. CDR3 nucleotide sequence: TGTGCCAGCAGCCAATCACTTGCGGGTCCCGGTTTTGTCACTGAAGCTTTCTTT. This codes for CASSQSLAGPGFVTEAFF.

As concerns this clonotype: A single base separates this from a much larger clone, so it may be a read error. The genes are TRBV6-1 and TRBJ2-7, with 8 bases fitting TRBD2. This CDR3 has 16 amino acids. CDR1 MNHNS and CDR2 SASEGT come from the germline V gene. The V gene end was trimmed by 5 bases and the J gene end by 3 bases; junction bases not matched to a gene: 12. This CDR3 is CASSRDPGTSFYEQYF. CDR3 DNA sequence: TGTGCCAGCAGTCGCGATCCCGGGACTAGTTTCTACGAGCAGTACTTC.

In this sample, this clonotype turned up a few times. The chain has TRBV12-3 or TRBV12-4 and TRBJ2-6; TRBD1 matches at 7 bases. Trimming took 4 bases from V and 7 from J; bases not matched to a gene: 10. This CDR3 is built from 16 residues. DNA for the CDR3: TGTGCCAGCAGTTCAAGGGGGCTGCTGGTAGCCAACGTCCTGACTTTC. Translating it yields CASSSRGLLVANVLTF.

This chain uses TRBV7-9 with TRBJ2-4; maybe TRBD1 (5 bases). Trimming took off 2 bases at V and 4 bases at J, with 6 bases between the two ends. There are 13 residues in the CDR3. Germline CDR1 reads SEHNR; CDR2 reads FQNEAQ (reference sequence). The CDR3 DNA follows: TGTGCCAGCAGCTTAACAGGAAAAAACATTCAGTACTTC. Protein sequence: CASSLTGKNIQYF.

Of note for this clonotype: The junction does not match germline at one end; this may be a read error. The chain carries TRBV20-1 and TRBJ1-6; no reliable D call. CDR3 length: 13 amino acids. Germline loops: CDR1 DFQATT, CDR2 SNEGSKA (reference sequence). CDR3 nucleotides: TGCAGTACTAGAGAACAGCCGAATTCACCCCTCCACTTT. This gives the protein CSTREQPNSPLHF.

This sequence joins TRBV4-3 and TRBJ2-5; 10 bases fit TRBD2. In germline, CDR1 is LGHNA, CDR2 YSLEER. The CDR3 spans 17 residues. J lost 9 bases, V lost 0 bases, and 13 bases had no gene match. The CDR3 sequence is CASSQDWVAGGPESQYF. The CDR3 DNA follows: TGCGCCAGCAGCCAAGATTGGGTAGCGGGAGGCCCGGAGTCCCAGTACTTC.

J is TRBJ2-7 and V is TRBV6-5; the D is unclear. V dropped 5 bases and J dropped 7 bases, with 12 bases sitting between them. The CDR3 length is 12 residues. The germline gives CDR1 MNHEY, CDR2 SVGAGI. The CDR3 spells CASSPKLEEQYF. The CDR3 DNA reads TGTGCCAGCAGTCCAAAGCTCGAAGAGCAGTACTTC.

The chain couples TRBV2 to TRBJ1-1; TRBD1 matches at 7 bases. V dropped 5 bases and J dropped 1; count of bases not matched to a gene: 4. This CDR3 has 14 amino acids. Germline CDR1 is SNHLY and CDR2 is FYNNEI. This chain's CDR3 is CASSRQGQNTEAFF. The CDR3 region has the DNA TGTGCCAGCAGTCGACAGGGTCAGAACACTGAAGCTTTCTTT.

V and J are TRBV20-1 and TRBJ1-2; weak D call: TRBD1 (5 bases). V dropped 4 bases and J dropped 6 bases, with 18 bases sitting between them. CDR1 is DFQATT and CDR2 is SNEGSKA in the germline V gene (reference sequence). This CDR3 spans 14 amino acids. CDR3 DNA: TGCAGTGCTAAAAAGGGAGGGACCGAGGATGGCTACACCTTC. Protein: CSAKKGGTEDGYTF.

This clonotype has only a few counts. This chain links TRBV4-2 with TRBJ1-3; D might be TRBD1 (5 bases). Germline V gene lookup returns CDR1 LGHNA and CDR2 YNFKEQ. This CDR3 contains 17 residues. The germline V and J ends were trimmed by 1 base and 0 bases, with 13 bases remaining between them. The CDR3, as DNA: TGTGCCAGCAGCCAAGGGGAAGGGACGAGCTCTGGAAACACCATATATTTT. Amino acids: CASSQGEGTSSGNTIYF.

This clonotype has just a few counts. Given a much more abundant clone one base away, this may be a read error. This chain joins TRBV15 and TRBJ2-3, with a tentative D call TRBD1 (5 bases). In germline, CDR1 is LNHNV, CDR2 YYDKDF (reference sequence). The CDR3 spans 13 residues. The CDR3 coding sequence is TGTGCCACCAGCAGCGACAGCACAGATATGCAGTATTTT. This sequence encodes CATSSDSTDMQYF.

Remarks on this clonotype: Possible read error: a much larger clone is one base away. The chain has TRBV7-2 and TRBJ2-5, with no clear D. The CDR3 is 12 residues long. Looked up from germline, CDR1 is SGHTA and CDR2 is FQGNSA. The ends were cut back, 7 bases at V and 5 bases at J, with 11 bases in the middle. This CDR3 reads CASTLNMETQYF. For the CDR3, the DNA is TGTGCCAGCACCCTCAACATGGAGACCCAGTACTTC.

The rearrangement joins TRBV6-1 to TRBJ2-1; 9 nucleotides line up with TRBD1. CDR1 and CDR2 from the germline V gene are MNHNS and SASEGT. This CDR3 comprises 15 residues. After removal of 7 bases from V and 11 bases from J, the junction contained 15 bases not matched to a gene. CDR3 sequence (DNA): TGTGCCAGCACCAAACAGGGGGCTATTCCCGGACAGCAGTTCTTC. It is translated as CASTKQGAIPGQQFF.

This clonotype was counted only a few times. This sequence joins TRBV7-3 and TRBJ2-3; 7 nucleotides agree with TRBD1. The germline V gene encodes CDR1 SGHTA and CDR2 FQGTGA. CDR3 size: 14 residues. The J segment lost 1 base and the V segment lost 3 bases, leaving 1 base of the junction unmatched. CDR3 protein: CASSFDRGTDTQYF. The CDR3, as DNA: TGTGCCAGCAGCTTCGACAGGGGCACAGATACGCAGTATTTT.

This clonotype was seen ten or more times. CDR3 coding DNA: TGTGCCACCAGCCTGGGGAACTTGGATGGCTACACCTTC. Translated: CATSLGNLDGYTF. The chain combines TRBV15 with TRBJ1-2, with D hard to call. Looked up from germline, CDR1 is LNHNV and CDR2 is YYDKDF (reference sequence). CDR3 length: 13 amino acids. Deletions cut 5 bases from V and 6 bases from J, with 13 bases between. Variable domain in full (rest from reference TRBV15 and TRBJ1-2): DAMVIQNPRYQVTQFGKPVTLSCSQTLNHNVMYWYQQKSSQAPKLLFHYYDKDFNNEADTPDNFQSRRPNTSFCFLDIRSPGLGDTAMYLCATSLGNLDGYTFGSGTRLTVV.

Regarding this clonotype: This clone may be a read error of a much larger clone one base away. The chain uses TRBV6-1 and TRBJ1-2; D call uncertain. The CDR3 totals 12 residues. V lost 8 bases and J 5 bases, leaving 12 bases between the germline ends. Germline CDR1 is MNHNS and CDR2 is SASEGT. CDR3 nucleotides: TGTGCCAGCTATACTGGATTTTATGGCTACACCTTC. Translated: CASYTGFYGYTF.

The DNA of the CDR3 is TGTGCCAGCAGGCGTTTCATACAAAAACAAGAGACCCAGTACTTC. It is translated as CASRRFIQKQETQYF. This chain joins TRBV6-2 or TRBV6-3 and TRBJ2-5; D ambiguous. The CDR3 loop spans 15 amino acids. Trimming pared 6 bases from V and 2 bases from J, leaving 16 bases between. Germline loops: CDR1 MNHEY, CDR2 SVGEGT.

This CDR3 reads CASSGQGEGYTF. CDR3 nucleotide sequence: TGTGCCAGCAGTGGACAGGGGGAAGGCTACACCTTC. The V gene is TRBV2, the J gene TRBJ1-2; 9 bases are shared with TRBD1. The CDR3 loop spans 12 amino acids. Trimming took 4 bases from V and 8 from J; bases not matched to a gene: 2. The germline CDR1 and CDR2 sequences are SNHLY and FYNNEI.

V and J are TRBV10-3 and TRBJ2-1; 9 bases fit TRBD2. The V gene's germline CDR1 is ENHRY and CDR2 SYGVKD. The CDR3 has 13 residues. V shed 6 bases, J shed 5 bases, and the junction held 2 bases outside the gene matches. The CDR3 DNA is TGTGCCATCAGGCCTAGCGGGAACAATGAGCAGTTCTTC. It yields the protein CAIRPSGNNEQFF.

This clonotype was detected only a few times. The rearrangement links TRBV2 to TRBJ1-5; no firm D call. V gave up 2 bases and J gave up 7 bases, with 12 bases separating them. CDR1 and CDR2 (germline): SNHLY, FYNNEI. The CDR3 contains 14 residues. The CDR3 protein is CASSEIGVLQPQHF. The CDR3 nucleotides are TGTGCCAGCAGTGAAATCGGGGTCTTACAGCCCCAGCATTTT.